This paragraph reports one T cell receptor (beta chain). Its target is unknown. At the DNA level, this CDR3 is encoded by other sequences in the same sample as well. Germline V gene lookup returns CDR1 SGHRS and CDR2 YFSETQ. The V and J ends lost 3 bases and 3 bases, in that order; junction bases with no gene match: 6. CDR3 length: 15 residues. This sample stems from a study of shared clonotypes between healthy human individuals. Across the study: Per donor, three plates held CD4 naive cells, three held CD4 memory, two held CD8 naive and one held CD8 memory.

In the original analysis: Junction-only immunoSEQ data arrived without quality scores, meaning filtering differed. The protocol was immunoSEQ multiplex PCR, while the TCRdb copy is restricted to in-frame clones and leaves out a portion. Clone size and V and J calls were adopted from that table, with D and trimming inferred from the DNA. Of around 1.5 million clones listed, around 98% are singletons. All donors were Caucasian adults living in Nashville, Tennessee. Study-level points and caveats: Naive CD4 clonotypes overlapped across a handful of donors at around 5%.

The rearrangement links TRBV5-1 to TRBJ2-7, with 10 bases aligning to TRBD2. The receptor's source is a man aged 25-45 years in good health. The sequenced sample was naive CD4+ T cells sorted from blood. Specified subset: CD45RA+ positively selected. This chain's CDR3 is CASSWGTSVDYEQYF. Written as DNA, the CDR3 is TGCGCCAGCAGCTGGGGGACTAGCGTCGACTACGAGCAGTACTTC. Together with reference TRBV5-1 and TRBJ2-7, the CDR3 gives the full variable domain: KAGVTQTPRYLIKTRGQQVTLSCSPISGHRSVSWYQQTPGQGLQFLFEYFSETQRNKGNFPGRFSGRQFSNSRSEMNVSTLELGDSALYLCASSWGTSVDYEQYFGPGTRLTVT.